The 14 T cell receptor beta chains below come from one sample, sequenced in a study of blood T cell repertoires in COVID-19. The method was immunoSEQ multiplex PCR; TCRdb's version includes in-frame clones alone and lacks a portion of them. The repertoire holds about 380,000 clones, with about 89% as singletons. Specimen: PBMCs or T cells enriched from blood (not recorded which). Every receptor here comes from a man younger than 45 who had recovered from COVID-19.

The chain employs TRBV10-3 and TRBJ1-6; 7 nucleotides match TRBD1. Germline V CDR1 and CDR2: ENHRY, SYGVKD. CDR3 length: 13 residues. After removal of 7 bases from V and 8 bases from J, the junction contained 5 bases not matched to a gene. CDR3 in DNA: TGTGCCATCAAGGGACAGCTAGATTCACCCCTCCACTTT. Protein product: CAIKGQLDSPLHF.

The chain uses TRBV4-1 and TRBJ1-1; a weak D match, TRBD1 (5 bases). V was clipped by 0 bases and J by 0 bases, with 14 bases between them. Germline V lookup: CDR1 MGHRA, CDR2 YSYEKL. This CDR3 is built from 17 residues. Written as DNA, the CDR3 is TGCGCCAGCAGCCAAGATGGGGCCGATAGCCTGAACACTGAAGCTTTCTTT. Its protein product is CASSQDGADSLNTEAFF.

The gene calls are TRBV7-3 and TRBJ1-5, with D maybe TRBD1 (6 bases). CDR1 is SGHTA and CDR2 is FQGTGA in the germline V gene. The CDR3 extends over 15 amino acids. Trimming took off 8 bases at V and 8 bases at J, with 22 bases between the two ends. The CDR3 region is CASANGQRPSEPQHF. In nucleotides, the CDR3 is TGTGCCAGCGCGAACGGACAGCGCCCTTCGGAGCCCCAGCATTTT.

The chain links TRBV11-1 to TRBJ2-1; 8 bases align to TRBD2. CDR3 length: 15 residues. Germline assignment: CDR1 SGHAT and CDR2 FQDESV (reference sequence). V dropped 5 bases and J dropped 5; count of bases not matched to a gene: 8. The CDR3, as DNA: TGTGCCAGCAGCCATTCGGGCGGGGGGAACAATGAGCAGTTCTTC. As protein: CASSHSGGGNNEQFF.

This clone was seen only once. Sequence at one end of the junction differs from germline and may be a read error. This chain links TRBV6-6 with TRBJ1-1; 7 bases are a match to TRBD1. Germline CDR1 is MNHNY and CDR2 is SVGAGI (reference sequence). This CDR3 is 15 amino acids long. Written as DNA, the CDR3 is TGTGCCAGCAGTAACAGGGGTGGGGGGAACAGTGAAGCTTTCTTT. Its protein product is CASSNRGGGNSEAFF.

A few counts support this clone. The chain couples TRBV18 to TRBJ1-2; D unresolved. The germline CDR1 and CDR2 sequences are KGHSH and LQKENI. Trimming took off 4 bases at V and 3 bases at J, with 12 bases between the two ends. This CDR3 spans 14 amino acids. CDR3 residues: CASSQAVSDYGYTF. CDR3 coding DNA: TGTGCCAGCTCACAGGCAGTAAGCGACTATGGCTACACCTTC. Variable domain in full (rest from reference TRBV18 and TRBJ1-2): NAGVMQNPRHLVRRRGQEARLRCSPMKGHSHVYWYRQLPEEGLKFMVYLQKENIIDESGMPKERFSAEFPKEGPSILRIQQVVRGDSAAYFCASSQAVSDYGYTFGSGTRLTVV.

Only one count was recorded for this clone. The chain employs TRBV5-1 and TRBJ2-5; tentative D call: TRBD2 (6 bases). CDR3 length equals 16 residues. Germline-derived CDR1 and CDR2 are SGHRS and YFSETQ. V was pared by 5 bases and J by 2 bases, with 19 bases between. The CDR3 spells CASSSAVGGAQETQYF. CDR3 bases: TGCGCCAGCAGTAGTGCGGTCGGAGGGGCGCAAGAGACCCAGTACTTC.

The chain combines TRBV29-1 with TRBJ1-1; the D gene is possibly TRBD1 (5 bases). CDR3 length: 10 amino acids. V gave up 6 bases and J gave up 6 bases, with 8 bases separating them. CDR1 SQVTM and CDR2 ANQGSEA come from the germline V gene. CDR3 coding DNA: TGCAGCGTCGGGGGGGCTGAAGCTTTCTTT. This codes for CSVGGAEAFF. The complete variable domain, with remaining parts taken from reference TRBV29-1 and TRBJ1-1, reads SAVISQKPSRDICQRGTSLTIQCQVDSQVTMMFWYRQQPGQSLTLIATANQGSEATYESGFVIDKFPISRPNLTFSTLTVSNMSPEDSSIYLCSVGGAEAFFGQGTRLTVV.

The gene calls are TRBV5-1 and TRBJ2-7, with D possibly matching TRBD1 (5 bases). Trimming left V 4 bases short and J 3 bases short, with 8 bases between. Per the germline V gene, CDR1 is SGHRS and CDR2 is YFSETQ. The CDR3 runs to 12 residues. DNA of the CDR3: TGCGCCAGCAGCACAGGTGGCTACGAGCAGTACTTC. Its protein is CASSTGGYEQYF.

The rearrangement joins TRBV4-1 to TRBJ2-1; TRBD1 aligns across 8 bases. The CDR3 totals 16 residues. Germline trimming cut 4 bases from V and 4 bases from J; bases unmatched to any gene: 9. Germline V lookup: CDR1 MGHRA, CDR2 YSYEKL. Written as DNA, the CDR3 is TGCGCCAGCAGCCGGATCCAGGACAGGGCTTACAATGAGCAGTTCTTC. Translated: CASSRIQDRAYNEQFF.

V and J are TRBV4-1 and TRBJ1-2; 7 bases agree with TRBD1. The CDR3 has 14 residues. In germline, CDR1 is MGHRA, CDR2 YSYEKL. V lost 2 bases, J lost 2 bases, and 2 bases stayed unmatched. The CDR3 bases are TGCGCCAGCAGCCAACCGGACAGGAACTATGGCTACACCTTC. It is translated as CASSQPDRNYGYTF.

The rearrangement joins TRBV27 to TRBJ1-2; D remains ambiguous. The CDR3 runs 13 residues. V lost 3 bases to trimming and J lost 8 bases, with 13 bases between them. In germline, CDR1 is MNHEY, CDR2 SMNVEV (reference sequence). CDR3 in amino acids: CASSFHPRAGYTF. In DNA, the CDR3 is TGTGCCAGCAGTTTCCACCCACGAGCGGGCTACACCTTC.

The chain uses TRBV27 and TRBJ1-1; 8 nucleotides align to TRBD1. After removal of 0 bases from V and 1 base from J, the junction contained 10 bases not matched to a gene. This CDR3 is 18 amino acids long. Germline V gene sequence: CDR1 MNHEY, CDR2 SMNVEV (reference sequence). In nucleotides, the CDR3 is TGTGCCAGCAGTTTATCCGGACAGGGATCGTTAGAGAACACTGAAGCTTTCTTT. Residues: CASSLSGQGSLENTEAFF.

This sequence joins TRBV5-1 and TRBJ2-2; 8 bases line up with TRBD2. J was trimmed by 0 bases and V by 0 bases; bases with no gene match: 10. The CDR3 contains 19 residues. Germline CDR1 is SGHRS and CDR2 is YFSETQ. This chain's CDR3 is CASSLGLSSGGPNTGELFF. For the CDR3, the DNA is TGCGCCAGCAGCTTGGGGCTTTCCAGCGGGGGCCCGAACACCGGGGAGCTGTTTTTT.